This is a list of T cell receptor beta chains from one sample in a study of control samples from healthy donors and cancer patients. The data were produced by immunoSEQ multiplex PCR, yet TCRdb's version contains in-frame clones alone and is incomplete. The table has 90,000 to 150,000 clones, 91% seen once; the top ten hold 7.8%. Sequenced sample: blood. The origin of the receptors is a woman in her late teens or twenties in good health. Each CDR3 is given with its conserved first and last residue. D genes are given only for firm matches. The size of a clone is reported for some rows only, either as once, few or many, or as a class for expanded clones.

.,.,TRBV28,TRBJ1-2,CASSFWADSLYGYTF,TGTGCCAGCAGTTTTTGGGCGGACAGCCTCTATGGCTACACCTTC
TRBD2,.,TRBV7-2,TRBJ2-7,CASRWTSGSSYEQYF,TGTGCCAGCAGATGGACTAGCGGGAGCTCCTACGAGCAGTACTTC
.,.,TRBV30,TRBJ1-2,CAWSDGYRVGADGYTF,TGTGCCTGGAGTGACGGCTACAGGGTCGGCGCGGATGGCTACACCTTC
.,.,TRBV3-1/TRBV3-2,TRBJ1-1,CASSQAPGGLNTEAFF,TGTGCCAGCAGCCAGGCTCCCGGGGGACTAAACACTGAAGCTTTCTTT
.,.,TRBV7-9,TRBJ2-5,CASSLTEQETQYF,TGTGCCAGCAGCTTAACTGAACAAGAGACCCAGTACTTC
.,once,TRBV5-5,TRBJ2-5,CASSSSGTTIVTQYF,TGTGCCAGCAGCTCCTCCGGGACAACTATAGTGACCCAGTACTTC
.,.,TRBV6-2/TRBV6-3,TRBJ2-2,CASSYRQANTGELFF,TGTGCCAGCAGTTACCGCCAGGCGAACACCGGGGAGCTGTTTTTT
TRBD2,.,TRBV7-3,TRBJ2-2,CASSLMSSGTGELFF,TGTGCCAGCAGCTTAATGTCTAGCGGGACCGGGGAGCTGTTTTTT
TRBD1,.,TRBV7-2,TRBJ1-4,CASSSRGQVNEKLFF,TGTGCCAGCAGCTCTAGGGGACAGGTGAATGAAAAACTGTTTTTT
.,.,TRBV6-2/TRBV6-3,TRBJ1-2,CASSYSFGQRNNYGYTF,TGTGCCAGCAGTTACTCATTCGGACAGCGCAATAACTATGGCTACACCTTC
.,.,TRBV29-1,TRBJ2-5,CSVLPGMGTQYF,TGCAGCGTTTTACCGGGGATGGGGACCCAGTACTTC
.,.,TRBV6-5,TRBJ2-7,CASSYDTLSEQYF,TGTGCCAGCAGTTACGATACCTTATCCGAGCAGTACTTC
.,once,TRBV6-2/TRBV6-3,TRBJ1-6,CASSSPVTGLNSPLHF,TGTGCCAGCAGTTCGCCAGTTACGGGGCTAAATTCACCCCTCCACTTT
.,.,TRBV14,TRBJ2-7,CASSGDVNSYEQYF,TGTGCCAGCAGTGGGGACGTCAACTCCTACGAGCAGTACTTC
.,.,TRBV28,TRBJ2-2,CASSPPTPSNTGELFF,TGTGCCAGCAGTCCCCCGACACCTTCGAACACCGGGGAGCTGTTTTTT
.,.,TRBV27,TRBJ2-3,CASTQRGPDTQYF,TGTGCCAGCACTCAGCGAGGTCCAGATACGCAGTATTTT
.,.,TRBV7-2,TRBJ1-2,CASHGRVNYGYTF,TGTGCCAGCCACGGCAGGGTCAACTATGGCTACACCTTC
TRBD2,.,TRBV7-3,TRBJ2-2,CASRGASGTTGELFF,TGTGCCAGCAGGGGGGCTAGCGGGACCACCGGGGAGCTGTTTTTT
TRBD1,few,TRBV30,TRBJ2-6,CAWSTRDRHISGANVLTF,TGTGCCTGGAGTACGCGGGACAGGCATATCTCTGGGGCCAACGTCCTGACTTTC
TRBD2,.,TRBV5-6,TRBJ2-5,CASSLVSGGAVETQYF,TGTGCCAGCAGCTTGGTTAGCGGGGGGGCCGTCGAGACCCAGTACTTC
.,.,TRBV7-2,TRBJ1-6,CASSLMQSSYNSPLHF,TGTGCCAGCAGCTTAATGCAGAGCTCCTATAATTCACCCCTCCACTTT
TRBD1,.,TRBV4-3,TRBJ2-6,CASSQEGTGSGANVLTF,TGCGCCAGCAGCCAAGAGGGGACAGGGTCTGGGGCCAACGTCCTGACTTTC
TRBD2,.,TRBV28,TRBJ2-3,CASSFIHPKTSGRITDTQYF,TGTGCCAGCAGTTTTATCCACCCTAAGACTAGCGGGAGAATAACAGATACGCAGTATTTT
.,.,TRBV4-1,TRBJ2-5,CASSLQPEVETQYF,TGCGCCAGCAGCCTACAGCCGGAGGTAGAGACCCAGTACTTC